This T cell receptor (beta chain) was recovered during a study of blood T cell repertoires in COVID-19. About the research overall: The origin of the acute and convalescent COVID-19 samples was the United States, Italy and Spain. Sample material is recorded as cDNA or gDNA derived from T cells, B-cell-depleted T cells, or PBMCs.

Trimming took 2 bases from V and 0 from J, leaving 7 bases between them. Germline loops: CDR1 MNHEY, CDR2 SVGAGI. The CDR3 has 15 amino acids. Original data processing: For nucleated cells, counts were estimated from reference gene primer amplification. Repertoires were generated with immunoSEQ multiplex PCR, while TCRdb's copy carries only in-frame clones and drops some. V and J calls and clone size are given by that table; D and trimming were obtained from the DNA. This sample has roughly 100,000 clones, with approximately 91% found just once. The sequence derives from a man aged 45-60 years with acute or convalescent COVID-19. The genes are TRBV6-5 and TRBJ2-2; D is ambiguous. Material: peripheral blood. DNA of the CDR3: TGTGCCAGCAGTTACACAGATGCGAACACCGGGGAGCTGTTTTTT. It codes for CASSYTDANTGELFF.